This TCR beta chain was sequenced in a study of T cell changes during pregnancy in multiple sclerosis. The repertoire was sequenced with immunoSEQ multiplex PCR; TCRdb's copy has only in-frame clones and lacks some. The sample lists around 59,000 clones, about 90% occurring once. This TCR came from a female donor with multiple sclerosis, enrolled in a pregnancy study. The sample in question was CD4+ T cells from peripheral blood mononuclear cells, obtained in the first trimester of pregnancy.

The chain's CDR3 is CASSVVGQGIDEQYF. In DNA, the CDR3 is TGTGCCAGCAGCGTCGTCGGACAGGGTATCGACGAGCAGTACTTC. The chain employs TRBV9 and TRBJ2-7, with TRBD1 matching over 8 bases. The germline V gene has CDR1 SGDLS and CDR2 YYNGEE. The CDR3 is made up of 15 amino acids. The V and J ends lost 2 bases and 5 bases, in that order; junction bases with no gene match: 9.